A selection of T cell receptor beta chains follows, all from one sample in a study of OX40 agonist ivuxolimab in advanced cancers. TCRdb keeps only in-frame clones here, not all; method: immunoSEQ multiplex PCR. The sample lists under 140,000 clones, roughly 89% seen once, with 0.27% in the top ten. The source was CD4+ or CD8+ T cells sorted from blood, collected in a trial of the OX40 agonist ivuxolimab. These receptors all come from an adult with an advanced solid tumor such as melanoma, head and neck, liver or kidney cancer. CDR3s include the opening cysteine and the closing phenylalanine or tryptophan. Each record gives: V gene, clone size, D gene, J gene, CDR3 DNA, CDR3 protein. The D gene is left open where the match is weak. Clone size is given for some rows only: seen once, a few or many times, or a class if the clone is expanded.

V gene: TRBV6-6; clone size: NA; D gene: TRBD1; J gene: TRBJ2-7; CDR3 DNA: TGTGCCAGCAGACCGAGGACAGGAGATATCTACGAGCAGTACTTC; CDR3 protein: CASRPRTGDIYEQYF
V gene: TRBV6-5; clone size: NA; D gene: NA; J gene: TRBJ2-4; CDR3 DNA: TGTGCCAGCAGTTACTCGGGCAGTAGACTGCAAAACATTCAGTACTTC; CDR3 protein: CASSYSGSRLQNIQYF
V gene: TRBV7-6; clone size: NA; D gene: TRBD1; J gene: TRBJ1-1; CDR3 DNA: TGTGCCAGCAGCCCGGGACAGGGGTTAGAGAACACTGAAGCTTTCTTT; CDR3 protein: CASSPGQGLENTEAFF
V gene: TRBV27; clone size: NA; D gene: NA; J gene: TRBJ2-1; CDR3 DNA: TGTGCCAGCAGTTCCGACGGCTCCTACAATGAGCAGTTCTTC; CDR3 protein: CASSSDGSYNEQFF
V gene: TRBV5-1; clone size: NA; D gene: NA; J gene: TRBJ1-1; CDR3 DNA: TGCGCCAGCCGGACAGCCAGTGAGAACACTGAAGCTTTCTTT; CDR3 protein: CASRTASENTEAFF
V gene: TRBV5-6; clone size: NA; D gene: TRBD2; J gene: TRBJ2-7; CDR3 DNA: TGTGCCAGCAGCGACAGGGTAAGCGGGAGGTACGAGCAGTACTTC; CDR3 protein: CASSDRVSGRYEQYF
V gene: TRBV2; clone size: NA; D gene: TRBD2; J gene: TRBJ2-1; CDR3 DNA: TGTGCCAGCCGTGCAGATACCGGGACTAGCGGCTACAATGAGCAGTTCTTC; CDR3 protein: CASRADTGTSGYNEQFF
V gene: TRBV18; clone size: NA; D gene: TRBD1; J gene: TRBJ1-3; CDR3 DNA: TGTGCCAGCTCACCGTCCGGGACAGGGGGCACTGGAAACACCATATATTTT; CDR3 protein: CASSPSGTGGTGNTIYF
V gene: TRBV4-1; clone size: NA; D gene: NA; J gene: TRBJ2-3; CDR3 DNA: TGCGCCAGCAGCCAAGGGGAAAGTGGGACAGATACGCAGTATTTT; CDR3 protein: CASSQGESGTDTQYF
V gene: TRBV6-1; clone size: NA; D gene: TRBD1; J gene: TRBJ1-4; CDR3 DNA: TGTGCCAGCAGGGACAGGGGGACTAATGAAAAACTGTTTTTT; CDR3 protein: CASRDRGTNEKLFF
V gene: TRBV7-9; clone size: NA; D gene: NA; J gene: TRBJ1-1; CDR3 DNA: TGTGCCAGCAGCCTCCCCTCATGGAGGAACACTGAAGCTTTCTTT; CDR3 protein: CASSLPSWRNTEAFF
V gene: TRBV6-6; clone size: NA; D gene: TRBD1; J gene: TRBJ2-5; CDR3 DNA: TGTGCCAGCAGAAAGACAGGGGTACAAGAGACCCAGTACTTC; CDR3 protein: CASRKTGVQETQYF
V gene: TRBV18; clone size: NA; D gene: NA; J gene: TRBJ1-5; CDR3 DNA: TGTGCCAGCTCACGGACAGAGGACCACCAGCCCCAGCATTTT; CDR3 protein: CASSRTEDHQPQHF
V gene: TRBV27; clone size: NA; D gene: NA; J gene: TRBJ2-1; CDR3 DNA: TGTGCCAGCAGTCAGGGAACTGAGCAGTTCTTC; CDR3 protein: CASSQGTEQFF
V gene: TRBV7-3; clone size: NA; D gene: TRBD2; J gene: TRBJ2-5; CDR3 DNA: TGTGCCAGCAGCTTGGAGCGGGACCGAGAGCAGTACTTC; CDR3 protein: CASSLERDREQYF
V gene: TRBV7-8; clone size: NA; D gene: NA; J gene: TRBJ2-2; CDR3 DNA: TGTGCCAGCAGCCCGAGGCGGGACACCGGGGAGCTGTTTTTT; CDR3 protein: CASSPRRDTGELFF
V gene: TRBV2; clone size: once; D gene: NA; J gene: TRBJ1-5; CDR3 DNA: TGTGCCAGCACCGTAAGGGGTGGCAATCAGCCCCAGCATTTT; CDR3 protein: CASTVRGGNQPQHF
V gene: TRBV27; clone size: NA; D gene: TRBD1; J gene: TRBJ1-2; CDR3 DNA: TGTGCCAGCAGTACAGGGGGCTATGGCTACACCTTC; CDR3 protein: CASSTGGYGYTF
V gene: TRBV10-3; clone size: NA; D gene: NA; J gene: TRBJ1-1; CDR3 DNA: TGTGCCATCAGTGAACAGGGAGGAGGGAACACTGAAGCTTTCTTT; CDR3 protein: CAISEQGGGNTEAFF
V gene: TRBV5-6; clone size: NA; D gene: NA; J gene: TRBJ2-5; CDR3 DNA: TGTGCCAGCAGCTTCGGACAGCAAGAGACCCAGTACTTC; CDR3 protein: CASSFGQQETQYF
V gene: TRBV18; clone size: NA; D gene: TRBD1; J gene: TRBJ2-3; CDR3 DNA: TGTGCCAGCTCACTCGGACAGGAAAGCACAGATACGCAGTATTTT; CDR3 protein: CASSLGQESTDTQYF
V gene: TRBV7-2; clone size: NA; D gene: NA; J gene: TRBJ2-2; CDR3 DNA: TGTGCCAGCAAACAGCGGGGGACAGTGTCGTCCGGGGAGCTGTTTTTT; CDR3 protein: CASKQRGTVSSGELFF
V gene: TRBV5-6; clone size: NA; D gene: TRBD2; J gene: TRBJ2-3; CDR3 DNA: TGTGCCAGCAGGTACGGACTAGCGGGAATCACAGATACGCAGTATTTT; CDR3 protein: CASRYGLAGITDTQYF
V gene: TRBV5-1; clone size: NA; D gene: TRBD1; J gene: TRBJ2-3; CDR3 DNA: TGCGCCAGCAGCCCTGGCGCAGGGGGCGCAGATACGCAGTATTTT; CDR3 protein: CASSPGAGGADTQYF
V gene: TRBV9; clone size: once; D gene: TRBD2; J gene: TRBJ2-1; CDR3 DNA: TGTGCCAGCAGCGTATATGCGGGAGAAGGGTACAATGAGCAGTTCTTC; CDR3 protein: CASSVYAGEGYNEQFF
V gene: TRBV29-1; clone size: NA; D gene: NA; J gene: TRBJ2-5; CDR3 DNA: TGCAGCGTTGGTTGGACGCAAGAGACCCAGTACTTC; CDR3 protein: CSVGWTQETQYF
V gene: TRBV7-9; clone size: NA; D gene: NA; J gene: TRBJ2-7; CDR3 DNA: TGTGCCAGCAGCAGAACGGATTTCTGGGACGAGCAGTACTTC; CDR3 protein: CASSRTDFWDEQYF
V gene: TRBV28; clone size: NA; D gene: NA; J gene: TRBJ1-2; CDR3 DNA: TGTGCCAGCAGTTTTGAGAGGAACTATGGCTACACCTTC; CDR3 protein: CASSFERNYGYTF
V gene: TRBV10-3; clone size: once; D gene: TRBD2; J gene: TRBJ2-1; CDR3 DNA: TGTGCCATCAGGGGGACTAGTCACAATGAGCAGTTCTTC; CDR3 protein: CAIRGTSHNEQFF
V gene: TRBV30; clone size: NA; D gene: TRBD1; J gene: TRBJ1-2; CDR3 DNA: TGTGCCTGGAGTGTAGGGGGCAGGGGGTATGGCTACACCTTC; CDR3 protein: CAWSVGGRGYGYTF
V gene: TRBV15; clone size: NA; D gene: NA; J gene: TRBJ1-2; CDR3 DNA: TGTGCCACCAGCAGAGTAGCTGGCTACTATGGCTACACCTTC; CDR3 protein: CATSRVAGYYGYTF
V gene: TRBV6-5; clone size: NA; D gene: TRBD2; J gene: TRBJ2-3; CDR3 DNA: TGTGCCAGCAGCTTAGCGGGGGGGTCCGGAGATACGCAGTATTTT; CDR3 protein: CASSLAGGSGDTQYF
V gene: TRBV2; clone size: NA; D gene: NA; J gene: TRBJ2-1; CDR3 DNA: TGTGCCAGCAGGGCGACCCGGGACGGCGAGCAGTTCTTC; CDR3 protein: CASRATRDGEQFF
V gene: TRBV7-2; clone size: NA; D gene: NA; J gene: TRBJ1-1; CDR3 DNA: TGTGCCAGCAGCTCACGGGGGAACACTGAAGCTTTCTTT; CDR3 protein: CASSSRGNTEAFF
V gene: TRBV12-5; clone size: NA; D gene: TRBD1; J gene: TRBJ2-6; CDR3 DNA: TGTGCTAGTGGTAGACTGGGACAGGCCCCCTCTGGGGCCAACGTCCTGACTTTC; CDR3 protein: CASGRLGQAPSGANVLTF
V gene: TRBV2; clone size: NA; D gene: NA; J gene: TRBJ2-7; CDR3 DNA: TGTGCCAGCACCCTGGTAGCGGAAGCATTCTTC; CDR3 protein: CASTLVAEAFF
V gene: TRBV5-6; clone size: few; D gene: NA; J gene: TRBJ2-5; CDR3 DNA: TGTGCCAGCAGCTTCGCAGAGACCCAGTACTTC; CDR3 protein: CASSFAETQYF
V gene: TRBV4-2; clone size: NA; D gene: NA; J gene: TRBJ1-4; CDR3 DNA: TGTGCCAGCAGCCCCTTTAATGAAAAACTGTTTTTT; CDR3 protein: CASSPFNEKLFF
V gene: TRBV10-3; clone size: NA; D gene: NA; J gene: TRBJ2-7; CDR3 DNA: TGTGCCATCAGTGAGTCACGAGACTACGAGCAGTACTTC; CDR3 protein: CAISESRDYEQYF
V gene: TRBV7-7; clone size: NA; D gene: TRBD2; J gene: TRBJ2-2; CDR3 DNA: TGTGCTAGCAGCTTAAGCAGGGAGGGCGGGGAGCTGTTTTTT; CDR3 protein: CASSLSREGGELFF
V gene: TRBV7-2; clone size: NA; D gene: NA; J gene: TRBJ1-1; CDR3 DNA: TGTGCCAGCGGGGGCAGGGTGAACACTGAAGCTTTCTTT; CDR3 protein: CASGGRVNTEAFF
V gene: TRBV6-5; clone size: NA; D gene: NA; J gene: TRBJ1-1; CDR3 DNA: TGTGCCAGCAACCCTGACAGAAACACTGAAGCTTTCTTT; CDR3 protein: CASNPDRNTEAFF
V gene: TRBV12-5; clone size: once; D gene: TRBD2; J gene: TRBJ2-7; CDR3 DNA: TGTGCTAGTGGTTTGGTACGGCGGGGGGGCATGCCCTTCAACTACGAGCAGTACTTC; CDR3 protein: CASGLVRRGGMPFNYEQYF
V gene: TRBV5-1; clone size: NA; D gene: NA; J gene: TRBJ2-2; CDR3 DNA: TGCGCCAGCAGCCCGCGGGACGGTGCGAACACCGGGGAGCTGTTTTTT; CDR3 protein: CASSPRDGANTGELFF
V gene: TRBV7-8; clone size: NA; D gene: TRBD1; J gene: TRBJ2-7; CDR3 DNA: TGTGCCAGCAGCCCGACAGGGACCTACGAGCAGTACTTC; CDR3 protein: CASSPTGTYEQYF